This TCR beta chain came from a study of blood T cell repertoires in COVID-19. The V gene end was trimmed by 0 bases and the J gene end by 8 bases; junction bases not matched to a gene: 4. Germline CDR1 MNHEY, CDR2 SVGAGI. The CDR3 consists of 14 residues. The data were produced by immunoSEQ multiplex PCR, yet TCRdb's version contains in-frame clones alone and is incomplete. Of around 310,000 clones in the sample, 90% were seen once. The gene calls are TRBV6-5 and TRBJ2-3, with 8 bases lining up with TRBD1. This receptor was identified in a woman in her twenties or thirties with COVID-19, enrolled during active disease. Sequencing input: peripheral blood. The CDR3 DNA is TGTGCCAGCAGTTACTCCCAGGGGGCGGGTACGCAGTATTTT. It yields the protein CASSYSQGAGTQYF.